This passage covers 27 T cell receptor beta chains from one sample sequenced in a study of human T cells and chemical hapten exposure. Each CDR3 protein gets one entry after TCRdb re-called the RACE reads with MiXCR. Of 350,000 to 400,000 distinct CDR3 sequences in the sample, about 6% are singletons; the top ten hold approximately 5.4%. Time point noted: patch test 2, 6 weeks after DPC sensitization. The treatment denotes: therapeutic diphenylcyclopropenone sensitization with weekly scalp DPC. Here the sequenced sample was whole blood, taken in connection with sensitization to the hapten diphenylcyclopropenone (DPC). The receptors come from a woman younger than 35 with alopecia areata. Some clones in this sample may be carry-over from other donors' samples.

The genes are TRBV6-5 and TRBJ2-7, with TRBD2 matching over 10 bases. The CDR3 loop spans 16 amino acids. Per germline, CDR1 MNHEY and CDR2 SVGAGI. V lost 2 bases and J lost 2; bases outside the gene matches: 6. CDR3 coding DNA: TGTGCCAGCAGTTACCAGTCTAGCGGGGGCACCTACGAGCAGTACTTC. It yields the protein CASSYQSSGGTYEQYF.

This clonotype was seen many times. The genes are TRBV28 and TRBJ1-2, with TRBD1 matching over 8 bases. The V gene's germline CDR1 is MDHEN and CDR2 SYDVKM. This CDR3 contains 13 residues. With 1 base clipped from V and 8 bases from J, the junction kept 3 bases outside the gene matches. The CDR3 is CASSLSGGAGYTF. CDR3 DNA: TGTGCCAGCAGTTTATCAGGGGGCGCAGGCTACACCTTC.

This clonotype was seen many times. The rearrangement joins TRBV12-3 or TRBV12-4 to TRBJ1-2; a weak D match, TRBD1 (5 bases). This CDR3 region has 14 residues. Trimming took 2 bases from V and 3 from J, leaving 10 bases between them. CDR3 sequence (DNA): TGTGCCAGCAGTTTAATCCGGGGCCACTATGGCTACACCTTC. It translates to CASSLIRGHYGYTF.

This clonotype has at least ten counts. The genes are TRBV7-2 and TRBJ2-2, with 9 positions matching TRBD2. The ends lost 4 bases at V and 5 bases at J; junction bases unmatched: 2. The CDR3 has 14 amino acids. Germline-derived CDR1 and CDR2 are SGHTA and FQGNSA. The CDR3 region has the DNA TGTGCCAGCAGCTCGGGACTAGCAACCGGGGAGCTGTTTTTT. It is translated as CASSSGLATGELFF.

This clonotype has a count of ten or more. The chain has TRBV11-2 and TRBJ1-2; TRBD1 is a possible D gene (5 bases). The V gene's germline CDR1 is SGHAT and CDR2 FQNNGV. The CDR3 totals 16 residues. Trimming shortened V by 1 base and J by 0 bases, and 12 bases separated the two germline ends. CDR3 in amino acids: CASSLGARVANYGYTF. CDR3 sequence (DNA): TGTGCCAGCAGCTTAGGCGCCAGGGTTGCTAACTATGGCTACACCTTC.

This clonotype was found many times. This rearrangement joins TRBV10-3 to TRBJ1-2; D gene uncertain. V was cut by 6 bases and J by 6 bases, with 17 bases left in between. The CDR3 length is 14 residues. In germline, CDR1 is ENHRY, CDR2 SYGVKD. The chain's CDR3 is CAISGTPEGDGYTF. CDR3 bases: TGTGCCATCAGCGGCACACCAGAAGGAGATGGCTACACCTTC.

This clonotype turned up a few times. CDR3 nucleotide sequence: TGCGCCAGCAGCCAAGACGGCGCAGTGGACTACGAGCAGTACTTC. Its protein is CASSQDGAVDYEQYF. The chain carries TRBV4-3 and TRBJ2-7, with D uncertain. Germline CDR1 is LGHNA and CDR2 is YSLEER. This CDR3 is built from 15 residues. V was clipped by 0 bases and J by 3 bases, with 12 bases between them.

This clonotype was seen at least ten times. This sequence joins TRBV20-1 and TRBJ1-4; D is undetermined. The CDR3 consists of 17 residues. CDR1 and CDR2 (germline): DFQATT, SNEGSKA (reference sequence). V was trimmed by 6 bases and J by 0 bases, leaving 20 bases between them. CDR3 DNA sequence: TGCAGTGCACGGCAGGCCCAGGCGCTTTCAACTAATGAAAAACTGTTTTTT. It translates to CSARQAQALSTNEKLFF.

This clonotype was seen more than once but under ten times. V is TRBV27 and J is TRBJ2-1; 9 bases align to TRBD2. There are 16 residues in the CDR3. The junction had 11 bases not matched to a gene; V was cut back by 8 bases and J by 3 bases. Germline CDR1 MNHEY, CDR2 SMNVEV (reference sequence). CDR3 sequence reads: CASGTLAGAVYNEQFF. Here the CDR3 DNA reads TGTGCCAGCGGGACATTAGCGGGGGCCGTCTACAATGAGCAGTTCTTC.

This clonotype appeared many times. The rearrangement uses TRBV20-1 and TRBJ2-1, with 8 bases fitting TRBD2. CDR1 is DFQATT, CDR2 SNEGSKA, per germline (reference sequence). With V trimmed by 3 bases and J by 5 bases, 3 bases remained unmatched. This CDR3 comprises 13 residues. DNA for the CDR3: TGCAGTGCTAGCGGGGGGGCCAACAATGAGCAGTTCTTC. Translating gives CSASGGANNEQFF.

Only a few counts were recorded for this clonotype. The chain has TRBV5-1 and TRBJ2-7; D call uncertain. The CDR3 sequence is 13 residues long. Germline V gene sequence: CDR1 SGHRS, CDR2 YFSETQ. V was shortened by 0 bases and J by 2 bases, with 6 bases between the two germline ends. CDR3 bases: TGCGCCAGCAGCTTGGAATGGGCCTACGAGCAGTACTTC. Protein product: CASSLEWAYEQYF.

This clonotype turned up a few times. The chain is built from TRBV2 and TRBJ1-5; D is possibly TRBD1 (6 bases). CDR1 and CDR2 (germline): SNHLY, FYNNEI. The CDR3 runs 14 residues. V was cut by 5 bases and J by 2 bases, with 10 bases left in between. CDR3 in DNA: TGTGCCAGCAGTACAGAGGGGGGCAATCAGCCCCAGCATTTT. Its translation is CASSTEGGNQPQHF.

This clonotype was observed at least ten times. The V call is TRBV12-3 or TRBV12-4, the J call TRBJ1-2; D is undetermined. Trimming took 6 bases from V and 5 from J, leaving 16 bases between them. The CDR3 sequence is 14 residues long. CDR3 amino acids: CASRDGAGSYGYTF. The CDR3, as DNA: TGTGCCAGCAGAGACGGCGCAGGATCTTATGGCTACACCTTC.

The chain couples TRBV12-3 or TRBV12-4 to TRBJ1-1; D not resolved. The ends were cut back, 1 base at V and 1 base at J, with 13 bases in the middle. The CDR3 extends over 16 amino acids. The CDR3 nucleotides are TGTGCCAGCAGTTTAGGTCAAGGCAGGACGAACACTGAAGCTTTCTTT. This gives the protein CASSLGQGRTNTEAFF.

This clonotype turned up a few times. The chain employs TRBV7-9 and TRBJ1-2; D may be TRBD1 (6 bases). The length of the CDR3 is 15 residues. The germline gives CDR1 SEHNR, CDR2 FQNEAQ (reference sequence). The germline V and J ends were trimmed by 2 bases and 6 bases, with 16 bases remaining between them. CDR3 sequence reads: CASSLLVGGPDGYTF. CDR3 DNA sequence: TGTGCCAGCAGCTTATTAGTGGGGGGGCCGGATGGCTACACCTTC. The whole variable domain, filled in from reference TRBV7-9 and TRBJ1-2, reads DTGVSQNPRHKITKRGQNVTFRCDPISEHNRLYWYRQTLGQGPEFLTYFQNEAQLEKSRLLSDRFSAERPKGSFSTLEIQRTEQGDSAMYLCASSLLVGGPDGYTFGSGTRLTVV.

This clonotype was seen ten or more times. The gene calls are TRBV29-1 and TRBJ2-4; 12 bases line up with TRBD1. Germline V lookup: CDR1 SQVTM, CDR2 ANQGSEA. V gave up 4 bases and J gave up 6 bases; unmatched junction bases: 7. This CDR3 has 15 amino acids. The CDR3 DNA follows: TGCAGCGTTGGGGGACAGGGGGCCGTCGGAAACATTCAGTACTTC. Its protein product is CSVGGQGAVGNIQYF.

The sample holds many counts of this clonotype. The chain has TRBV4-1 and TRBJ1-1; maybe TRBD1 (5 bases). From germline, CDR1 is MGHRA and CDR2 YSYEKL. The length of the CDR3 is 17 residues. V shed 0 bases and J shed 1 base, with 15 bases lying between them. The CDR3 DNA reads as TGCGCCAGCAGCCAAGATAAGGGGTCGGTAAGGAACACTGAAGCTTTCTTT. This translates into CASSQDKGSVRNTEAFF.

This clonotype was detected a few times. V gene TRBV27 combines with J gene TRBJ1-1; D ambiguous. CDR3 length: 14 amino acids. Deletions cut 0 bases from V and 4 bases from J, with 9 bases between. Germline V gene data show CDR1 as MNHEY and CDR2 as SMNVEV (reference sequence). The CDR3, as DNA: TGTGCCAGCAGTTTATCTCCACAAGGCACTGAAGCTTTCTTT. This gives the protein CASSLSPQGTEAFF.

This clonotype was detected ten times or more. This chain uses TRBV18 with TRBJ1-3; no clear D gene. From germline, CDR1 is KGHSH and CDR2 LQKENI. V was cut by 3 bases and J by 3 bases, with 15 bases left in between. CDR3 size: 16 residues. The CDR3 coding sequence is TGTGCCAGCTCACCTTTGGAAAGGGTGAATGGAAACACCATATATTTT. It specifies CASSPLERVNGNTIYF.

This clonotype was picked up one time. V is TRBV7-9 and J is TRBJ1-6; 7 positions match TRBD1. CDR1 is SEHNR and CDR2 is FQNEAQ in the germline V gene (reference sequence). The CDR3 is 13 amino acids. The ends lost 5 bases at V and 18 bases at J; junction bases unmatched: 13. CDR3 residues: CASSRAQGSWTHF. The CDR3 DNA is TGTGCCAGCAGCCGGGCACAGGGGTCGTGGACCCACTTT.

The chain joins TRBV7-2 to TRBJ2-3; perhaps TRBD2 as D (6 bases). From germline, CDR1 is SGHTA and CDR2 FQGNSA. Trimming took 0 bases from V and 6 from J, leaving 7 bases between them. The CDR3 spans 13 residues. CDR3 sequence: CASSLAGLDTQYF. Written as DNA, the CDR3 is TGTGCCAGCAGCTTAGCGGGACTGGATACGCAGTATTTT.

There are a few counts of this clonotype. This chain links TRBV6-5 with TRBJ2-3; D is unresolved. The CDR3 has 14 amino acids. The V end lost 6 bases, the J end lost 4 bases, and 14 bases lay between the germline ends. Germline CDR1 reads MNHEY; CDR2 reads SVGAGI. CDR3: CASSRNPLPDTQYF. The CDR3 DNA reads as TGTGCCAGCAGCCGAAACCCTCTTCCAGATACGCAGTATTTT.

In its sample, this clonotype was seen a few times. V and J are TRBV12-3 or TRBV12-4 and TRBJ1-1; D perhaps matches TRBD1 (5 bases). CDR3 length equals 13 residues. With 4 bases removed from V and 3 bases from J, the gap between germline ends came to 9 bases. The CDR3 region has the DNA TGTGCCAGCAGTTCGGAGGGGTACACTGAAGCTTTCTTT. Its translation: CASSSEGYTEAFF.

There are a few counts of this clonotype. The chain links TRBV7-3 to TRBJ2-7; either TRBD1 or TRBD2 may supply D (6 bases each). V was clipped by 1 base and J by 5 bases, with 12 bases between them. CDR3 length equals 14 residues. Per germline, CDR1 SGHTA and CDR2 FQGTGA. The CDR3 coding sequence is TGTGCCAGCAGCTTAAGGGAGGCAGGGGACGAGCAGTACTTC. Amino acid sequence: CASSLREAGDEQYF.

Ten or more counts support this clonotype. This chain links TRBV9 with TRBJ1-1, with D hard to call. CDR1 SGDLS and CDR2 YYNGEE come from the germline V gene. This CDR3 is 13 amino acids long. The V end was cut by 4 bases, the J end by 4 bases, with 11 bases between. The CDR3 nucleotides are TGTGCCAGCAGCCCATCGGAGGGCACTGAAGCTTTCTTT. It codes for CASSPSEGTEAFF. The variable domain in full, completed from reference TRBV9 and TRBJ1-1, reads DSGVTQTPKHLITATGQRVTLRCSPRSGDLSVYWYQQSLDQGLQFLIQYYNGEERAKGNILERFSAQQFPDLHSELNLSSLELGDSALYFCASSPSEGTEAFFGQGTRLTVV.

CDR3 coding DNA: TGTGCCAGCAGCCTTCCAGGGGGACGGGAGACCCAGTACTTC. Translating it yields CASSLPGGRETQYF. This sequence joins TRBV6-1 and TRBJ2-5, with 7 bases lining up with TRBD1. Germline lookup yields CDR1 MNHNS and CDR2 SASEGT. V gave up 6 bases and J gave up 5 bases; unmatched junction bases: 9. The CDR3 sequence is 14 residues long.

V usage is TRBV3-1 and J usage is TRBJ2-1, with TRBD1 identical over 11 bases. V lost 4 bases to trimming and J lost 0 bases; unmatched junction nucleotides: 11. This CDR3 contains 19 residues. CDR1 is LGHDT, CDR2 YNNKEL, per germline (reference sequence). The CDR3 spells CASSPWTGGNFDSYNEQFF. Here the CDR3 DNA reads TGTGCCAGCAGCCCGTGGACAGGGGGCAATTTTGACTCCTACAATGAGCAGTTCTTC.